The TCR beta chain under discussion was sequenced for a study of control samples from healthy donors and cancer patients. Data came from immunoSEQ multiplex PCR; TCRdb stores just in-frame clones and leaves some out. Of roughly 86,000 clones in the sample, 91% were seen once. Sequencing was carried out using blood. This clonotype was sampled from a man under 40 in good health.

The CDR3 DNA sequence: TGTGCCAGCAGCCAGGGGACCACAGATACGCAGTATTTT. It translates to CASSQGTTDTQYF. The J gene is TRBJ2-3, the V gene TRBV14, with D tentatively TRBD1 or TRBD2 (5 bases each). CDR3 length: 13 residues. V was pared by 3 bases and J by 2 bases, with 6 bases between. Germline assignment: CDR1 SGHDN and CDR2 FVKESK.